This note documents a single T cell receptor beta chain sequence. Per the germline V gene, CDR1 is SEHNR and CDR2 is FQNEAQ (reference sequence). J was trimmed by 5 bases and V by 4 bases; bases with no gene match: 5. The CDR3 consists of 15 residues. The data were obtained in a study of blood T cell repertoires in COVID-19. Overall study: T cells, B-cell-depleted T cells, or PBMCs supplied cDNA or gDNA.

TCRdb's copy holds only in-frame clones and misses some; the assay was immunoSEQ multiplex PCR. The sample lists about half a million clones, approximately 83% seen once, with under 4% in the top ten. Sequenced sample: peripheral blood. V is TRBV7-9 and J is TRBJ2-5; 12 nucleotides agree with TRBD2. This TCR derives from a human donor in a cohort sampled during active COVID-19. DNA of the CDR3: TGTGCCAGCAGCTCCTCTAGCGGGAGGGCCGAGACCCAGTACTTC. Protein: CASSSSSGRAETQYF.